This TCR beta chain was retrieved from a study of cytomegalovirus exposure and HLA in healthy donors. Study summary: Around 190 million T cells yielded approximately 100 million unique TCR beta sequences, as an earlier analysis found.

Study-wide points: Researchers reported that a few CMV-associated chains were confirmed in vitro as CMV antigen-specific.

Trimming pared 5 bases from V and 1 base from J, leaving 12 bases between. The CDR3 contains 15 residues. Germline assignment: CDR1 MNHEY and CDR2 SVGAGI. The study ran its PCR with 60 Vbeta and 13 Jbeta primers. Measured with immunoSEQ multiplex PCR; TCRdb has only the in-frame clones, and not every one. The sample lists some 110,000 clones; approximately 85% were seen once. With respect to this clone: What it binds is not known.

The receptor was derived from a man aged 50-59 years in good health and CMV-seronegative. The sequencing input was PBMCs. This rearrangement joins TRBV6-5 to TRBJ2-4; TRBD1 is a possible D gene (5 bases). DNA for the CDR3: TGTGCCAGCAGTGGGGCTTTTGCGGCCAAAAACATTCAGTACTTC. This translates into CASSGAFAAKNIQYF.